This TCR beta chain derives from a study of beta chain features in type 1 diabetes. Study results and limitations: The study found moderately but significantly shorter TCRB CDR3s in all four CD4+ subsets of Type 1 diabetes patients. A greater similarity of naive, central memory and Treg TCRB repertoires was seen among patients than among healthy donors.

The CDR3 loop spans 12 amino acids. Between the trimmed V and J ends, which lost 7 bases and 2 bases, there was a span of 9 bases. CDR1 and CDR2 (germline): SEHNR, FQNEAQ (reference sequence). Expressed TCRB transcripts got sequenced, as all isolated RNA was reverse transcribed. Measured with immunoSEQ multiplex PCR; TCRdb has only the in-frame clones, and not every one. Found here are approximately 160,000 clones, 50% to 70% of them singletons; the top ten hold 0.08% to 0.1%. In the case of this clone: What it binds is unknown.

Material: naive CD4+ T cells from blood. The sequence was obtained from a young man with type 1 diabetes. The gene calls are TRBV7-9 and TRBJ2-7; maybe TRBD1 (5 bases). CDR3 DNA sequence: TGTGCCAGCACGGACACTACCTACGAGCAGTACTTC. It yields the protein CASTDTTYEQYF.